A single sample gave rise to the 12 T cell receptor beta chains below, sequenced in a study of Ad26.COV2.S vaccination and SARS-CoV-2 variants. Here immunoSEQ multiplex PCR was the method, and the copy in TCRdb shows in-frame clones only, minus some. The repertoire has hundreds of thousands of clones, roughly 84% of them found once; the top ten carry 3.4%. As to treatment: 15 to 20 received Ad26.COV2.S at low or high dose, single or two shots; a few received placebo; per-sample allocation not given. Samples analyzed were those drawn on day 63 after the first vaccine or placebo injection. Sequenced here: peripheral blood, sampled in a trial of Ad26.COV2.S vaccine versus placebo. These TCRs come from a person aged 18-65 years who received the Ad26.COV2.S COVID-19 vaccine or a placebo.

The chain is built from TRBV6-2 or TRBV6-3 and TRBJ1-2, with 9 bases lining up with TRBD1. The V gene's germline CDR1 is MNHEY and CDR2 SVGEGT. This CDR3 is 15 amino acids long. The junction had 13 bases not matched to a gene; V was cut back by 6 bases and J by 8 bases. The CDR3 reads CASSRSTGTGRGYTF. The DNA of the CDR3 is TGTGCCAGCAGCCGTTCGACTGGGACAGGGAGAGGCTACACCTTC.

The CDR3 spells CASSTGGDTEAFF. The CDR3 DNA is TGTGCCAGCAGCACCGGGGGGGACACTGAAGCTTTCTTT. The V call is TRBV9, the J call TRBJ1-1, with a weak D call TRBD1 (5 bases). Trimming removed 4 bases at V and 3 bases at J, with 10 bases between. The germline CDR1 and CDR2 sequences are SGDLS and YYNGEE. The length of the CDR3 is 13 residues. The entire variable domain, with the rest obtained from reference TRBV9 and TRBJ1-1, is as follows: DSGVTQTPKHLITATGQRVTLRCSPRSGDLSVYWYQQSLDQGLQFLIQYYNGEERAKGNILERFSAQQFPDLHSELNLSSLELGDSALYFCASSTGGDTEAFFGQGTRLTVV.

The rearrangement uses TRBV11-2 and TRBJ2-1; perhaps TRBD1 as D (7 bases). The CDR3 runs 15 residues. Germline V gene data show CDR1 as SGHAT and CDR2 as FQNNGV. V dropped 4 bases and J dropped 12 bases, with 22 bases sitting between them. As DNA, the CDR3 is TGTGCCAGCAGCTCCACTACCCCCCCAGGGGGAGGGCAGTTCTTC. Encoded protein: CASSSTTPPGGGQFF.

J is TRBJ2-7 and V is TRBV10-3; 8 bases line up with TRBD1. Germline V gene sequence: CDR1 ENHRY, CDR2 SYGVKD. V shed 5 bases, J shed 0 bases, and the junction held 12 bases outside the gene matches. The CDR3 covers 17 residues. DNA for the CDR3: TGTGCCATCAGTAAAGGACAGGGCCCCGGAAGCTCCTACGAGCAGTACTTC. Its protein is CAISKGQGPGSSYEQYF.

V and J are TRBV11-3 and TRBJ2-4, with no clear D. The CDR3 has 14 residues. V was clipped by 1 base and J by 8 bases, with 12 bases between them. Looked up from germline, CDR1 is SGHNT and CDR2 is YENEEA. This CDR3 is CASSLGSASDIQYF. As DNA, the CDR3 is TGTGCCAGCAGCTTAGGGTCAGCAAGCGACATTCAGTACTTC. Filled out from reference TRBV11-3 and TRBJ2-4, the complete variable domain reads EAGVVQSPRYKIIEKKQPVAFWCNPISGHNTLYWYLQNLGQGPELLIRYENEEAVDDSQLPKDRFSAERLKGVDSTLKIQPAELGDSAVYLCASSLGSASDIQYFGAGTRLSVL.

The rearrangement uses TRBV6-5 and TRBJ1-2; D is possibly TRBD1 (5 bases). Germline V gene sequence: CDR1 MNHEY, CDR2 SVGAGI. Trimming stripped 0 bases from V and 4 bases from J, with 12 bases between. The CDR3 runs to 15 residues. The CDR3 sequence is CASSYSHRQGYGYTF. The CDR3 DNA reads TGTGCCAGCAGTTACTCCCATAGGCAGGGCTATGGCTACACCTTC.

J is TRBJ2-1 and V is TRBV7-6; either TRBD1 or TRBD2 may supply D (5 bases each). The CDR3 has 17 amino acids. From germline, CDR1 is SGHVS and CDR2 FNYEAQ. Trimming left V 4 bases short and J 0 bases short, with 16 bases between. The CDR3, as DNA: TGTGCCAGCAGCTCGGGACCGCCGGCCAGCTCCTACAATGAGCAGTTCTTC. Translating it yields CASSSGPPASSYNEQFF.

The chain joins TRBV29-1 to TRBJ2-3; 8 nucleotides line up with TRBD1. The V gene end was trimmed by 3 bases and the J gene end by 4 bases; junction bases not matched to a gene: 3. CDR3 length equals 13 residues. Germline assignment: CDR1 SQVTM and CDR2 ANQGSEA. CDR3 loop: CSVDQGASDTQYF. The CDR3 DNA sequence: TGCAGCGTTGACCAGGGGGCATCAGATACGCAGTATTTT.

This rearrangement joins TRBV6-5 to TRBJ1-3, with 7 positions matching TRBD1. This CDR3 spans 15 amino acids. V shed 4 bases, J shed 0 bases, and the junction held 3 bases outside the gene matches. The germline CDR1 and CDR2 sequences are MNHEY and SVGAGI. The CDR3 here is CASSLTGSSGNTIYF. The CDR3 region has the DNA TGTGCCAGCAGTTTGACAGGGAGCTCTGGAAACACCATATATTTT.

This clone has more than one count but fewer than ten. The chain uses TRBV19 and TRBJ2-1, with 11 positions matching TRBD2. Germline CDR1 LNHDA, CDR2 SQIVND (reference sequence). This CDR3 comprises 15 residues. V lost 6 bases and J lost 10; bases outside the gene matches: 11. The CDR3: CASRSTSGGHGEQFF. The DNA for the CDR3 is TGTGCCAGTAGGTCCACTAGCGGGGGCCACGGAGAGCAGTTCTTC.

The V and J genes are TRBV4-3 and TRBJ2-1; the D gene is possibly TRBD2 (6 bases). Germline CDR1 and CDR2: LGHNA and YSLEER. The V and J ends lost 3 bases and 2 bases respectively, with 8 bases between them. This CDR3 is built from 14 residues. The CDR3 spells CASSQEGPYNEQFF. The CDR3 DNA follows: TGCGCCAGCAGCCAGGAGGGACCCTACAATGAGCAGTTCTTC.

The rearrangement joins TRBV4-2 to TRBJ1-6; D may be TRBD1 (5 bases). The ends were cut back, 1 base at V and 10 bases at J, with 8 bases in the middle. CDR3 length: 13 residues. Germline V gene sequence: CDR1 LGHNA, CDR2 YNFKEQ. The chain's CDR3 is CASSQGGDSPLHF. DNA of the CDR3: TGTGCCAGCAGCCAAGGGGGCGACTCACCCCTCCACTTT.